The TCR beta chain described here comes from a study of CD8+CD57+ T cells in acquired aplastic anemia. Study details: On average, sorted CD4+ and CD8+ cells gave around 3.3 ug of DNA. The study's findings and limits: Some 29 CD8+ CDR3 sequences were shared between patients and controls. No significant patient-versus-control difference appeared in CD8+ Simpson's diversity.

Flow cytometry had shown expanded CD8+CD57+ cells in the patients chosen for sequencing. Using genomic DNA as the template, TCR beta VDJ and CDR3 profiling was carried out. TCRdb reprocessed the reads via MiXCR and lists one record per CDR3 protein. The data show under 250,000 distinct CDR3 sequences, about 62% seen once. Germline V gene data show CDR1 as SGHNT and CDR2 as YENEEA. The CDR3 has 13 amino acids. With V trimmed by 7 bases and J by 4 bases, 5 bases remained unmatched. About this clonotype: Its specificity is unknown.

The receptor's source is a human donor with aplastic anemia. The material sequenced was sorted CD4+, CD8+, or CD8+CD57+ T cells (not recorded which) from PBMCs. The chain has TRBV11-3 and TRBJ2-7; the match to TRBD1 covers 9 bases. The CDR3 sequence is CASTSGQGYEQYF. CDR3 nucleotides: TGTGCCAGCACATCGGGACAGGGATACGAGCAGTACTTC.